This T cell receptor (beta chain) was sequenced during a study of OX40 agonist ivuxolimab in advanced cancers. Assay: immunoSEQ multiplex PCR; the TCRdb copy retains only in-frame clones and omits some. The sample shows around 86,000 clones, approximately 90% of them seen only once. This CDR3 contains 17 residues. Germline-derived CDR1 and CDR2 are GTSNPN and SVGIG (reference sequence). The junction had 7 bases not matched to a gene; V was cut back by 0 bases and J by 1 base. The source was CD4+ or CD8+ T cells sorted from blood, collected in a trial of the OX40 agonist ivuxolimab. This chain connects TRBV30 to TRBJ2-4, with 9 bases identical to TRBD2. The TCR originated in an adult with an advanced solid tumor such as melanoma, head and neck, liver or kidney cancer. The CDR3 here is CAWSVLASGIAKNIQYF. Here the CDR3 DNA reads TGTGCCTGGAGTGTACTCGCTAGCGGGATCGCCAAAAACATTCAGTACTTC.